Listed below are T cell receptor beta chains from one sample, sequenced in a study of human T cells and chemical hapten exposure. Using its own MiXCR run on the RACE reads, TCRdb lists one record per CDR3 protein. This sample has about 130,000 distinct CDR3 sequences, with about 9% found just once. The sequenced sample consisted of whole blood. The receptors derive from a male donor in good health. Some clones in this sample may be carry-over from other donors' samples. CDR3s include the opening cysteine and the closing phenylalanine or tryptophan.

V,J,CDR3
TRBV6-6,TRBJ2-7,CATKTGTGTHEQYF
TRBV28,TRBJ2-7,CASSTAGQGSSYEQYF
TRBV6-4,TRBJ2-1,CASSDSVGTSGNDEQFF
TRBV18,TRBJ2-7,CASSPPTSEQYF
TRBV11-2,TRBJ2-2,CASSTTGPGGELFF
TRBV7-9,TRBJ2-7,CASSQTGPYEQYF
TRBV4-1,TRBJ2-5,CASSLGTQETQYF
TRBV4-1,TRBJ2-7,CASSHGRRFPYEQYF
TRBV27,TRBJ1-1,CASSLSSDNTVAFF
TRBV4-1,TRBJ1-1,CASSQDPENTEAFF
TRBV2,TRBJ2-1,CASSEASGSNEQFF
TRBV2,TRBJ2-2,CASSWGRSTGELFF
TRBV7-9,TRBJ2-7,CASSPGRTVRRGYEQYF
TRBV6-2/TRBV6-3,TRBJ2-1,CASRPTGGNEQFF
TRBV29-1,TRBJ2-1,CSVDGPNEQFF
TRBV10-3,TRBJ2-3,CATTGTVVTDTQYF
TRBV12-3/TRBV12-4,TRBJ1-2,CASSFRQGSYGYTF
TRBV6-6,TRBJ1-1,CASSLPGQGNEAFF
TRBV20-1,TRBJ2-5,CSASRGSHQETQYF
TRBV19,TRBJ2-5,CASSIDLGSRKTQYF
TRBV6-2/TRBV6-3,TRBJ1-1,CASSDRVPKTLNTEAFF
TRBV20-1,TRBJ2-5,CSARDLVAGGETQYF
TRBV15,TRBJ2-7,CATSSRTYEQYF
TRBV12-3/TRBV12-4,TRBJ2-7,CASSPRTGIYEQYF
TRBV7-9,TRBJ1-1,CASSFQAGLAFF
TRBV9,TRBJ2-3,CASSVGDGAQYF
TRBV12-3/TRBV12-4,TRBJ1-2,CASTREGGREKDGYTF
TRBV30,TRBJ2-2,CAWSPNFGLANTGELFF
TRBV7-9,TRBJ2-7,CASSSQGRYEQYF
TRBV15,TRBJ1-2,CATSSPDSPTLNYGYTF
TRBV5-1,TRBJ2-7,CASSRGLAGDPYEQYF
TRBV6-5,TRBJ1-6,CASSWGWNSPLHF
TRBV4-2,TRBJ2-3,CASSQVRGGVTDTQYF
TRBV12-3/TRBV12-4,TRBJ2-7,CASSLSDTSYEQYF
TRBV7-2,TRBJ2-2,CASSLRQGGTGELFF
TRBV20-1,TRBJ1-1,CSATRGAMNTEAFF
TRBV12-3/TRBV12-4,TRBJ2-5,CASSLQEKGTQYF
TRBV30,TRBJ2-7,CAWTRGVGEQYF
TRBV5-1,TRBJ2-7,CASSLGAGITYEQYF
TRBV29-1,TRBJ1-2,CSVSDRGDGYTF
TRBV15,TRBJ1-2,CATSRGQGGYGYTF
TRBV6-2/TRBV6-3,TRBJ2-2,CASSYTRSGETGELFF
TRBV7-2,TRBJ1-2,CASSPYDSNYGYTF
TRBV6-6,TRBJ2-1,CASSSGLPEQFF
TRBV25-1,TRBJ2-2,CASSESGGQGYTGELFF
TRBV20-1,TRBJ2-1,CSAKGLAGPQFF
TRBV6-5,TRBJ2-7,CASSYLGQASYEQYF
TRBV24-1,TRBJ2-3,CATSDPSGQLDTQYF
TRBV7-9,TRBJ2-3,CASSLVRDTQYF
TRBV6-6,TRBJ2-3,CASSYDGRPSTDTQYF
TRBV11-2,TRBJ2-5,CASSERGKETQYF
TRBV12-3/TRBV12-4,TRBJ1-2,CASSLSGPGGYTF
TRBV19,TRBJ2-3,CASTWQGGDTQYF
TRBV5-1,TRBJ1-1,CASSSRQGALLNTEAFF
TRBV11-2,TRBJ1-1,CATGTGSTEAFF
TRBV4-2,TRBJ1-5,CASSQNTGNPGQPQHF